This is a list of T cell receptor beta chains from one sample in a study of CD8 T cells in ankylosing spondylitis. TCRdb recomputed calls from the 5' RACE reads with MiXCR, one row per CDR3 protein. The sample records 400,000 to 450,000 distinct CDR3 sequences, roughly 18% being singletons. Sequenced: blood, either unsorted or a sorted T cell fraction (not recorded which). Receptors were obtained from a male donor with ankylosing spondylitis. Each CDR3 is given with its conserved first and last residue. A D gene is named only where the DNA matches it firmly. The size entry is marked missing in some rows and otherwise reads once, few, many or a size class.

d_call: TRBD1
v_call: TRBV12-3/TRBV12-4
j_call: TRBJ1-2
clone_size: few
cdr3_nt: TGTGCCAGCAGCCCGGGACAGGGGTGGAAACCTACTATTGGCTACACCTTC
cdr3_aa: CASSPGQGWKPTIGYTF

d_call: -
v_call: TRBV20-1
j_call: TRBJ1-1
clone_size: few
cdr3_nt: TGCAGTGCTAGAGTGGAGGGCCGTGGCACTGAAGCTTTCTTT
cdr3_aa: CSARVEGRGTEAFF

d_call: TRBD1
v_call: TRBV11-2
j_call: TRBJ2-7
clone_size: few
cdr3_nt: TGTGCCAGCAGCCAGGGGGATGTGGAGAGCCTCTACGAGCAGTACTTC
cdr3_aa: CASSQGDVESLYEQYF

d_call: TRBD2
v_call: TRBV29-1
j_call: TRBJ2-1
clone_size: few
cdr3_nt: TGCAGCGTTCCCGGGACTAGCGGGATGTCCTACAATGAGCAGTTCTTC
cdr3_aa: CSVPGTSGMSYNEQFF

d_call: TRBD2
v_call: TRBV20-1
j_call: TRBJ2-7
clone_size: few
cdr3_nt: TGCAGTGCTATCCTGACTAGCGGGGTCTACGAGCAGTACTTC
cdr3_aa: CSAILTSGVYEQYF

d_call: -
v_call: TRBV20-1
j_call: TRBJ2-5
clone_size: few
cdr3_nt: TGCAGTGCTACCAGGACGGAGGAGACCCAGTACTTC
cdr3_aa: CSATRTEETQYF

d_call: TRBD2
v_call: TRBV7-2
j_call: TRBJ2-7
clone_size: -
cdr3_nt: TGTGCCAGCAGCTCACGGACTAGCGGGAGGGAACAGTACTTC
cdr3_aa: CASSSRTSGREQYF

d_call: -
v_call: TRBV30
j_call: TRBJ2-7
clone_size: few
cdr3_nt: TGTGCCTGGAGTAGTAACGGGTACGAGCAGTACTTC
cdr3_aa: CAWSSNGYEQYF

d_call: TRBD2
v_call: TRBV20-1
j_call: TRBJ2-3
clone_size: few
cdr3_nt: TGCAGTGCTAGAGATCAAAGCGGGGGGGGAGATACGCAGTATTTT
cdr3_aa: CSARDQSGGGDTQYF

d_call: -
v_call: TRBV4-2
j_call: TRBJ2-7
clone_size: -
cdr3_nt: TGTGCCAGCAGCCAAGATTGGGGGCCAACCTACGAGCAGTACTTC
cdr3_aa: CASSQDWGPTYEQYF

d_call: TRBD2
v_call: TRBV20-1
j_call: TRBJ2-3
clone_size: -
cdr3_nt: TGCAGTGCAGAAGGACTAGCGGGGGACCTCGATACGCAGTATTTT
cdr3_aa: CSAEGLAGDLDTQYF

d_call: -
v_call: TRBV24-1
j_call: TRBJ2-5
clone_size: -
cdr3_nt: TGTGCCACCAGTGATTTTGGGGTACGGGGAACTCAAGAGACCCAGTACTTC
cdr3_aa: CATSDFGVRGTQETQYF

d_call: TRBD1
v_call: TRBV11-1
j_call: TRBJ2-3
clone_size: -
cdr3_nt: TGTGCCAGGAGGGACAGCACGCAGCTCCTGATAAGCACAGATACGCAGTATTTT
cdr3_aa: CARRDSTQLLISTDTQYF

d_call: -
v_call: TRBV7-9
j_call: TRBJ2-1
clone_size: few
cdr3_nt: TGTGCCAGCAGCTTAGTGCGGGGCAGGGCAATATATGAGCAGTTCTTC
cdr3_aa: CASSLVRGRAIYEQFF

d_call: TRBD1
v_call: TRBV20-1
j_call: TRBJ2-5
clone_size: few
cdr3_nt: TGCAGTGCAGACAGGGGGCGAGAGACCCAGTACTTC
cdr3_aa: CSADRGRETQYF

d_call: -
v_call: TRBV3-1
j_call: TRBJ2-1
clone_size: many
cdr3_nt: TGTGCCAGCCAACCGGGCCCATCAAATGAGCAGTTCTTC
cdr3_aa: CASQPGPSNEQFF

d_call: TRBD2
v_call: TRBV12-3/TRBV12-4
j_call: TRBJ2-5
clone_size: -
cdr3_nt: TGTGCCAGCAGTTTACAAAGCGGGGGGGCCCAAGAGACCCAGTACTTC
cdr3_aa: CASSLQSGGAQETQYF

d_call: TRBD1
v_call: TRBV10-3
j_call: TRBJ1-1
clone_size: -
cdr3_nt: TGTGCCATCAAACAGACAGGGGAGAGCACTGAAGCTTTCTTT
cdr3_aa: CAIKQTGESTEAFF

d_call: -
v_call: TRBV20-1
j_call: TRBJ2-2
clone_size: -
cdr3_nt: TGCAGTGCTAGAGATCTTCGGCAGCCCTCTGGCACCGGGGAGCTGTTTTTT
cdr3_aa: CSARDLRQPSGTGELFF

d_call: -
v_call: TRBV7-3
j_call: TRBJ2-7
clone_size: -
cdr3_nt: TGTGCCAGCAGGGCGACGACAGCCTACGAGCAGTACTTC
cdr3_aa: CASRATTAYEQYF

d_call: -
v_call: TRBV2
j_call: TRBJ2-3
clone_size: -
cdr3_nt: TGTGCCAGCGGGGGGACGCTCTCGGATACGCAGTATTTT
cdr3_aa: CASGGTLSDTQYF

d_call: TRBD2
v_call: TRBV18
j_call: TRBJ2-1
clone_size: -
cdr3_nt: TGTGCCAGCTTTTCGACTAGCGGGGTAAATGAGCAGTTCTTC
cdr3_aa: CASFSTSGVNEQFF

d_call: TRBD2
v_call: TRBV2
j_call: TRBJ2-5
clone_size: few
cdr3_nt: TGTGCCAGCAGTGAAACTAGCGGGAGGGCCATGGAGACCCAGTACTTC
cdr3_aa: CASSETSGRAMETQYF

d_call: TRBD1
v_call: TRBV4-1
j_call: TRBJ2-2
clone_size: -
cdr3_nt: TGCGCCAGCAGCCCGAGAACAGGGGCCCGGCGTGGCACCGGGGAGCTGTTTTTT
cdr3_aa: CASSPRTGARRGTGELFF

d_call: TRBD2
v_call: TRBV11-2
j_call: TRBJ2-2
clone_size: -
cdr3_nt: TGTGCCAGCAGTCGACATCGGCAGCGGGACCGGCCGATTCCCACGACCGGGGAGCTGTTTTTT
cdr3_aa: CASSRHRQRDRPIPTTGELFF

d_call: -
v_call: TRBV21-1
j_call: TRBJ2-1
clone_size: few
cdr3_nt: TGTGCCAGCAGCAAAGAGGAGGGGGCCGCCTACAATGAGCAGTTCTTC
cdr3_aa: CASSKEEGAAYNEQFF

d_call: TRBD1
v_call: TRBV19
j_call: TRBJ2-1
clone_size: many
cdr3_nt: TGTGCCACCGAAACCGGGACAGGATACTACAATGAGCAGTTCTTC
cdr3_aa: CATETGTGYYNEQFF

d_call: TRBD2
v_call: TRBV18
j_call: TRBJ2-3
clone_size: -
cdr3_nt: TGTGCCAGCTCACCTACCTTTCGGACTAGCGGGAACACAGATACGCAGTATTTT
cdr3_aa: CASSPTFRTSGNTDTQYF

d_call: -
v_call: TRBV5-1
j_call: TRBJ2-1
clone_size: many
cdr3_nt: TGCGCCAGCAGCTTGAGGGGGGACTCCTACAATGAGCAGTTCTTC
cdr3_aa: CASSLRGDSYNEQFF

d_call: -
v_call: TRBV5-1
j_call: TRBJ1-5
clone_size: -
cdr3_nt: TGCGCCAGCAGCTTGGCCTATGGTCAGCCCCAGCATTTT
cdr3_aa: CASSLAYGQPQHF

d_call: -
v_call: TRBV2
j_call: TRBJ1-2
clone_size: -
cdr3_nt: TGTGCCAGCAGCATGACCCGGGACGCAAGAAACTATGGCTACACCTTC
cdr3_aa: CASSMTRDARNYGYTF

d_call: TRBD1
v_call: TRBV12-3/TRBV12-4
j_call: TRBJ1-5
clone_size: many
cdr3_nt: TGTGCCAGCAGCCTGGGACAGTATCAGCCCCAGCATTTT
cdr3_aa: CASSLGQYQPQHF

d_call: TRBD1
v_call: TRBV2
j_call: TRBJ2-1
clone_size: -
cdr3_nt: TGTGCCAGCAGCACACAGGGGGCAAAAAATGAGCAGTTCTTC
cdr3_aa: CASSTQGAKNEQFF

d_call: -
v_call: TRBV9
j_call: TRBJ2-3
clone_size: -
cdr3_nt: TGTGCCAGCAGCGTAGATGGGGGGTTGGGCACAGATACGCAGTATTTT
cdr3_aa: CASSVDGGLGTDTQYF

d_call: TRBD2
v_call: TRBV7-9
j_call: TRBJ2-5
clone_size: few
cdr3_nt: TGTGCCAGCAGCTCCCACGCCCGACTAGCGGGAGAGGAGACCCAGTACTTC
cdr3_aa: CASSSHARLAGEETQYF

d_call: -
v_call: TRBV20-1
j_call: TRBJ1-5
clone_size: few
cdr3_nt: TGCAGTGCTAGAGCAGGAGGGGGGCAGCCCCAGCATTTT
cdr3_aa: CSARAGGGQPQHF

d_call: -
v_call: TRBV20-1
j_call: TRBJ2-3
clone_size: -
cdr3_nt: TGCAGTGCGAACAGACTAGAGGGTGCAGATACGCAGTATTTT
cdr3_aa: CSANRLEGADTQYF

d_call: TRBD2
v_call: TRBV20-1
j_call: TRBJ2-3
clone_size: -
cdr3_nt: TGCAGTGCTAGGGGACTAGCGGGGGTAGCAGATACGCAGTATTTT
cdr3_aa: CSARGLAGVADTQYF

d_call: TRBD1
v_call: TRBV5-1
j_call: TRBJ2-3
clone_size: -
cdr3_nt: TGCGCCAGCAGCCCCCAGGACAGGGTACAGGATACGCAGTATTTT
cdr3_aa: CASSPQDRVQDTQYF

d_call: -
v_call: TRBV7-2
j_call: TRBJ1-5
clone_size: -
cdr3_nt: TGTGCCAGCAGCTTAGCGCGGTCGGAATATAGCAATCAGCCCCAGCATTTT
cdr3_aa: CASSLARSEYSNQPQHF

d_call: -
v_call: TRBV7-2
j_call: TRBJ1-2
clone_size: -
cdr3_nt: TGTGCCAGCAGCTTAAAAGTTGCAGGTCTCGAATATGGCTACACCTTC
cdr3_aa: CASSLKVAGLEYGYTF

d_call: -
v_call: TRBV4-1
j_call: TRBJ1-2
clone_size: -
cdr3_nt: TGCGCCAGCAGCCAAGATCCAGGGGACGTCGGCTACACCTTC
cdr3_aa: CASSQDPGDVGYTF

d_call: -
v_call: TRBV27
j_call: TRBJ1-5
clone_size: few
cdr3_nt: TGTGCCAGCAGTTTATCTCTGAATCAGCCCCAGCATTTT
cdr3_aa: CASSLSLNQPQHF

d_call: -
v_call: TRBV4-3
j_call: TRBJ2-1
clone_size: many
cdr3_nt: TGCGCCAGCAGCCCTAGCTGGGAGGCCAGCAATGAGCAGTTCTTC
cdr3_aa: CASSPSWEASNEQFF

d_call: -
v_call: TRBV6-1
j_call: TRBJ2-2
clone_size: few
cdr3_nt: TGTGCCAGCAGTCCCCGGCCCGGCGGCGGGGAGCTGTTTTTT
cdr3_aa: CASSPRPGGGELFF

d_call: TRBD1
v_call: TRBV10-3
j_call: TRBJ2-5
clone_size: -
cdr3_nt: TGTGCCATCAAAAAAGGACAGGGGGGCGATGAGACCCAGTACTTC
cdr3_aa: CAIKKGQGGDETQYF

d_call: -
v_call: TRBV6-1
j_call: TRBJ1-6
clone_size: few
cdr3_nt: TGTGCCAGCAGGGACAGTGGGTCTGATTCACCCCTCCACTTT
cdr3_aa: CASRDSGSDSPLHF

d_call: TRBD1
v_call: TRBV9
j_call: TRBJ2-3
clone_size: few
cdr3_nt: TGTGCCAGCAGCAACTTGGGACAGGGGAGAGGAGATACGCAGTATTTT
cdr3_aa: CASSNLGQGRGDTQYF

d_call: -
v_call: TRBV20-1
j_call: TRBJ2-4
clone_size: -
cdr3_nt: TGCAGTGCTAGATTTAGGGCCAAAAACATTCAGTACTTC
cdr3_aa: CSARFRAKNIQYF

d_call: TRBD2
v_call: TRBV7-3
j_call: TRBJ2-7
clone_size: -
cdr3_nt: TGTGCCAGCAGCTTATATCGGACTAGCGAATACGAGCAGTACTTC
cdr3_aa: CASSLYRTSEYEQYF

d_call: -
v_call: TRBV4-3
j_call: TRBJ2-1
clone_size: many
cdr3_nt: TGCGCCAGCAGCCCGACAGGTTACAATGAGCAGTTCTTC
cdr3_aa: CASSPTGYNEQFF

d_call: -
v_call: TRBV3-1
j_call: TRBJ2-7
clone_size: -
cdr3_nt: TGTGCCAGCAGCCAGGCTCTTCACTCCTACGAGCAGTACTTC
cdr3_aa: CASSQALHSYEQYF